The 16 T cell receptor beta chains below were found in one sample sequenced in a study of blood T cell repertoires in COVID-19. The assay was immunoSEQ multiplex PCR, and TCRdb's table has in-frame clones only and misses some. The data show 470,000 or so clones, 80% to 90% seen once. Sequenced material: peripheral blood. All receptors derive from a woman in her 30s with acute or convalescent COVID-19.

The chain's CDR3 is CASSERGTFSPLHF. The DNA for the CDR3 is TGTGCCAGCAGTGAAAGGGGCACCTTCTCACCCCTCCACTTT. V usage is TRBV2 and J usage is TRBJ1-6; the D gene is possibly TRBD1 (5 bases). The germline gives CDR1 SNHLY, CDR2 FYNNEI. The CDR3 runs 14 residues. The germline V and J ends were trimmed by 2 bases and 10 bases, with 12 bases remaining between them.

The CDR3 loop is CASSFAGRGRDTQYF. DNA for the CDR3: TGTGCCAGCAGTTTCGCGGGACGCGGGAGGGATACGCAGTATTTT. The chain employs TRBV27 and TRBJ2-3, with 8 positions matching TRBD2. The CDR3 is made up of 15 amino acids. The germline gives CDR1 MNHEY, CDR2 SMNVEV (reference sequence). Trimming cost V 3 bases and J 6 bases; bases outside gene matches: 8.

This chain links TRBV5-4 with TRBJ1-1; D gene unclear. The V end was cut by 0 bases, the J end by 8 bases, with 8 bases between. Germline CDR1 is SGHNT and CDR2 is YYREEE (reference sequence). This CDR3 has 12 amino acids. In DNA form, the CDR3 reads TGTGCCAGCAGCTTGGCTGCCGGGGAAGCTTTCTTT. Protein product: CASSLAAGEAFF.

The V and J genes are TRBV30 and TRBJ1-6, with a possible D match to TRBD1 (5 bases). V was clipped by 3 bases and J by 9 bases, with 9 bases between them. The CDR3 spans 12 residues. Germline V lookup: CDR1 GTSNPN, CDR2 SVGIG (reference sequence). CDR3 DNA: TGTGCCTGGAGCGGAGACAGTTCACCCCTCCACTTT. Residues: CAWSGDSSPLHF.

V is TRBV4-1 and J is TRBJ2-3; 9 bases are a match to TRBD1. V trimming: 0 bases; J trimming: 3 bases; junction bases outside the gene matches: 10. CDR3 size: 18 residues. In germline, CDR1 is MGHRA, CDR2 YSYEKL. The CDR3 is CASSQEVMGQGRTDTQYF. The CDR3, as DNA: TGCGCCAGCAGCCAAGAAGTAATGGGACAGGGAAGGACAGATACGCAGTATTTT.

CDR3 residues: CASSPGLFETQYF. CDR3 in DNA: TGTGCCAGCAGCCCAGGGTTGTTTGAGACCCAGTACTTC. The chain links TRBV3-1 (or the pseudogene TRBV3-2) to TRBJ2-5, with a possible D match to TRBD1 (5 bases). The V end was cut by 4 bases, the J end by 5 bases, with 11 bases between. Germline V gene sequence: CDR1 LGHDT, CDR2 YNNKEL (reference sequence). This CDR3 has 13 amino acids.

The rearrangement joins TRBV19 to TRBJ1-2; possibly TRBD1 for D (6 bases). This CDR3 has 12 residues. Germline V CDR1 and CDR2: LNHDA, SQIVND (reference sequence). Trimming stripped 7 bases from V and 4 bases from J, with 10 bases between. This CDR3 reads CASTTGLYGYTF. CDR3 DNA: TGTGCCAGTACGACAGGACTCTATGGCTACACCTTC.

This chain joins TRBV11-3 and TRBJ2-3; 11 nucleotides agree with TRBD1. The CDR3 is made up of 16 amino acids. Germline CDR1 reads SGHNT; CDR2 reads YENEEA. V was pared by 5 bases and J by 4 bases, with 8 bases of the junction left unmatched. CDR3 nucleotides: TGTGCCAGCAGCCCAGGGACAGGGGGTTATTCAGATACGCAGTATTTT. Amino acid sequence: CASSPGTGGYSDTQYF.

V is TRBV19 and J is TRBJ1-1; D unresolved. V was pared by 8 bases and J by 0 bases, with 10 bases between. Germline values: CDR1 LNHDA, CDR2 SQIVND (reference sequence). The CDR3 consists of 13 residues. Here the CDR3 reads CASSVTLNTEAFF. CDR3 DNA sequence: TGTGCCAGTTCCGTCACATTGAACACTGAAGCTTTCTTT. Full variable domain (missing parts from reference TRBV19 and TRBJ1-1): DGGITQSPKYLFRKEGQNVTLSCEQNLNHDAMYWYRQDPGQGLRLIYYSQIVNDFQKGDIAEGYSVSREKKESFPLTVTSAQKNPTAFYLCASSVTLNTEAFFGQGTRLTVV.

The chain combines TRBV11-2 with TRBJ2-5; 8 positions agree with TRBD2. The ends lost 4 bases at V and 5 bases at J; junction bases unmatched: 3. The CDR3 extends over 13 amino acids. Germline V CDR1 and CDR2: SGHAT, FQNNGV. Written as DNA, the CDR3 is TGTGCCAGCAGCTCGGGGGGGTGGGAGACCCAGTACTTC. It codes for CASSSGGWETQYF. Complete variable domain (other parts from reference TRBV11-2 and TRBJ2-5): EAGVAQSPRYKIIEKRQSVAFWCNPISGHATLYWYQQILGQGPKLLIQFQNNGVVDDSQLPKDRFSAERLKGVDSTLKIQPAKLEDSAVYLCASSSGGWETQYFGPGTRLLVL.

The chain links TRBV29-1 to TRBJ1-2, with 7 bases identical to TRBD1. V shed 3 bases and J 5 bases; nucleotides not matched to a gene: 6. Germline loops: CDR1 SQVTM, CDR2 ANQGSEA. The CDR3 runs 13 residues. The CDR3 loop is CSVDNRDSYGYTF. The CDR3 nucleotides read TGCAGCGTTGATAACCGGGACAGTTATGGCTACACCTTC.

The V gene is TRBV18, the J gene TRBJ2-1, with 9 bases aligning to TRBD2. Trimming took 8 bases from V and 6 from J; bases not matched to a gene: 8. The germline CDR1 and CDR2 sequences are KGHSH and LQKENI. The CDR3 extends over 14 amino acids. CDR3 nucleotide sequence: TGTGCCAGCGGGCGGGAGGGGTTTCGCAATGAGCAGTTCTTC. Encoded protein: CASGREGFRNEQFF.

This rearrangement joins TRBV4-1 to TRBJ2-1, with TRBD1 matching over 9 bases. Germline assignment: CDR1 MGHRA and CDR2 YSYEKL. This CDR3 region has 17 residues. V lost 2 bases to trimming and J lost 9 bases; unmatched junction nucleotides: 14. CDR3 in DNA: TGCGCCAGCAGCCAACGAAACCCGGGACAGGGTGGCCTTGAGCAGTTCTTC. Residues: CASSQRNPGQGGLEQFF.

V gene TRBV15 combines with J gene TRBJ2-5; maybe TRBD2 (5 bases). The V end lost 1 base, the J end lost 2 bases, and 17 bases lay between the germline ends. There are 17 residues in the CDR3. Germline values: CDR1 LNHNV, CDR2 YYDKDF (reference sequence). CDR3 DNA: TGTGCCACCAGCAGAGGAATAGAAGAGGACTTTCAAGAGACCCAGTACTTC. The encoded protein is CATSRGIEEDFQETQYF.

This clone was detected a few times. The chain joins TRBV5-6 to TRBJ2-1; D ambiguous. CDR1 is SGHDT, CDR2 YYEEEE, per germline. V lost 1 base to trimming and J lost 9 bases, with 8 bases between them. CDR3 length equals 12 residues. The CDR3 DNA reads TGTGCCAGCAGCTTGTTCGTGTCTGAGCAGTTCTTC. Translation: CASSLFVSEQFF.

V gene TRBV7-3 combines with J gene TRBJ1-1; D is undetermined. This CDR3 contains 13 residues. The germline gives CDR1 SGHTA, CDR2 FQGTGA. The V end was cut by 2 bases, the J end by 5 bases, with 9 bases between. CDR3 DNA: TGTGCCAGCAGCTTATTAGAGGAAACTGAAGCTTTCTTT. Protein: CASSLLEETEAFF.